The 3 T cell receptor beta chains presented below share a single source sample, sequenced in a study of blood T cell repertoires in COVID-19. Sequenced by immunoSEQ multiplex PCR; TCRdb stores in-frame clones only, minus some. The table includes some 78,000 clones, around 90% detected once. The sequenced sample was peripheral blood. These receptors were obtained from a woman aged 50 to 60 in a cohort sampled during active COVID-19.

This clone was picked up a small number of times. V usage is TRBV7-9 and J usage is TRBJ2-7; D may be TRBD1 (6 bases). This CDR3 contains 15 residues. Germline CDR1 is SEHNR and CDR2 is FQNEAQ (reference sequence). With 7 bases removed from V and 6 bases from J, the gap between germline ends came to 22 bases. The CDR3: CASTYYTGPGSEQYF. DNA for the CDR3: TGTGCCAGCACTTATTATACAGGGCCAGGTAGCGAGCAGTACTTC.

The chain is built from TRBV28 and TRBJ1-2, with TRBD1 as a possible D gene (6 bases). Per germline, CDR1 MDHEN and CDR2 SYDVKM. V lost 7 bases and J lost 1, with 34 bases in between. The CDR3 consists of 21 residues. CDR3 coding DNA: TGTGCCAGCAATCCCGTAGGGCCACAGGGAGACCATATCCACTATAACTATGGCTACACCTTC. Its protein product is CASNPVGPQGDHIHYNYGYTF.

This clone showed up just once. The gene calls are TRBV27 and TRBJ1-1, with a weak D call TRBD1 (5 bases). Germline-derived CDR1 and CDR2 are MNHEY and SMNVEV (reference sequence). V was pared by 5 bases and J by 5 bases, with 18 bases between. The CDR3 contains 15 residues. CDR3 nucleotides: TGTGCCAGCAGTCCATTCCAAACGGGACTAACTGAAGCTTTCTTT. It translates to CASSPFQTGLTEAFF.